Listed below are T cell receptor beta chains from one sample, sequenced in a study of Graves' ophthalmopathy and Graves' hyperthyroidism. TCRdb analysed the multiplex PCR reads with MiXCR anew, one entry per CDR3 protein. This table has about 550,000 distinct CDR3 sequences, under 45% appearing once. Sequences were obtained from peripheral blood or thyroid tissue (not recorded which). These receptors all come from an adult man with Graves' hyperthyroidism. Both conserved end residues are part of each CDR3. Fields, in order: CDR3 protein, CDR3 DNA, D gene, clone size, V gene, J gene. The D gene is left open where the match is weak. Expanded clones get a size class; other rows say once, few or many, or leave the size out.

CSATLAEQPQHF,TGCAGCGCAACCCTAGCGGAGCAGCCCCAGCATTTT,.,.,TRBV29-1,TRBJ1-5
CASRPEALLLTDTQYF,TGCGCCAGCAGACCTGAGGCGCTACTCCTCACAGATACGCAGTATTTT,.,.,TRBV5-1,TRBJ2-3
CASSPTLQETQYF,TGTGCCAGCTCACCAACCCTTCAAGAGACCCAGTACTTC,.,.,TRBV18,TRBJ2-5
CASSGEGDNEQFF,TGTGCCAGCAGCGGGGAGGGGGACAATGAGCAGTTCTTC,.,.,TRBV7-9,TRBJ2-1
CASSYRTGGMGETQYF,TGTGCCAGCAGCTACCGGACAGGGGGGATGGGAGAGACCCAGTACTTC,TRBD1,.,TRBV7-2,TRBJ2-5
CASSFWGGETQYF,TGTGCCAGCAGCTTCTGGGGAGGCGAGACCCAGTACTTC,.,many,TRBV7-8,TRBJ2-5
CASSPVSTGHGYTF,TGTGCCAGCAGCCCGGTTTCGACAGGGCACGGCTACACCTTC,TRBD1,few,TRBV7-9,TRBJ1-2
CSALAGTATQYF,TGCAGTGCCCTCGCCGGGACAGCGACCCAGTACTTC,TRBD1,.,TRBV20-1,TRBJ2-5
CSAVGQGNTGELFF,TGCAGTGCGGTTGGACAGGGGAACACCGGGGAGCTGTTTTTT,TRBD1,few,TRBV20-1,TRBJ2-2
CASTFRQGGTEAFF,TGTGCCAGCACATTTCGACAGGGAGGCACTGAAGCTTTCTTT,TRBD1,.,TRBV6-5,TRBJ1-1
CASRGHLNQPQHF,TGTGCCAGTAGGGGACACCTCAATCAGCCCCAGCATTTT,.,many,TRBV19,TRBJ1-5
CASSLVGRDHSGANVLTF,TGCGCCAGCAGCTTGGTAGGTCGGGACCACTCTGGGGCCAACGTCCTGACTTTC,.,many,TRBV5-1,TRBJ2-6
CSAVLGGLGYTF,TGCAGCGCTGTCTTAGGGGGATTAGGCTACACCTTC,.,.,TRBV29-1,TRBJ1-2
CSVDFGKETQYF,TGCAGCGTGGACTTCGGAAAAGAGACTCAGTACTTC,.,.,TRBV29-1,TRBJ2-5
CSARDPVGYTF,TGCAGTGCTAGAGATCCGGTCGGCTACACCTTC,.,many,TRBV20-1,TRBJ1-2
CSSEDRAYGYTF,TGCAGCTCTGAGGACAGGGCTTATGGCTACACCTTC,TRBD1,.,TRBV29-1,TRBJ1-2
CASSLSSSRPGELFF,TGTGCCAGCAGCTTATCTAGTTCAAGGCCCGGGGAGCTGTTTTTT,.,few,TRBV7-9,TRBJ2-2
CSATPRAGANVLTF,TGCAGTGCTACCCCCAGGGCTGGGGCCAACGTCCTGACTTTC,.,many,TRBV20-1,TRBJ2-6
CASSQVRVGEAFF,TGTGCCAGCAGCCAAGTGCGGGTCGGTGAAGCTTTCTTT,.,many,TRBV14,TRBJ1-1
CASSYSLRQSVDYGYTF,TGTGCCAGCAGTTACTCTTTACGGCAGAGCGTCGACTATGGCTACACCTTC,.,many,TRBV6-5,TRBJ1-2
CASTREPGGRTEAFF,TGCGCCAGCACCCGCGAGCCAGGGGGGCGCACTGAAGCTTTCTTT,TRBD1,few,TRBV4-1,TRBJ1-1
CATSHFGTQSYNEQFF,TGTGCCACCAGCCACTTCGGGACACAATCCTACAATGAGCAGTTCTTC,.,.,TRBV24-1,TRBJ2-1
CSAIDLLADQETQYF,TGCAGTGCTATTGATCTACTAGCGGATCAAGAGACCCAGTACTTC,TRBD2,many,TRBV20-1,TRBJ2-5
CASIAGGRTDTQYF,TGTGCCAGTATCGCGGGAGGGCGCACAGATACGCAGTATTTT,TRBD2,.,TRBV19,TRBJ2-3
CASSLVQNYGYTF,TGTGCCAGCAGCTTGGTTCAGAACTATGGCTACACCTTC,.,many,TRBV5-8,TRBJ1-2
CALPGLAGSEQYF,TGTGCCTTACCGGGACTAGCGGGAAGTGAGCAGTACTTC,TRBD2,.,TRBV10-3,TRBJ2-7
CASDRTGAQEKLFF,TGTGCCAGTGACAGGACAGGGGCTCAGGAAAAACTGTTTTTT,TRBD1,many,TRBV19,TRBJ1-4
CASSLGPGIEAFF,TGTGCCAGCAGCTTGGGCCCAGGGATTGAAGCTTTCTTT,.,many,TRBV7-9,TRBJ1-1
CASSQQGPGLSPLHF,TGTGCCAGCAGCCAACAGGGTCCAGGTTTATCACCCCTCCACTTT,.,many,TRBV14,TRBJ1-6
CASSMGPFSGELFF,TGTGCCAGCAGCATGGGGCCCTTCAGCGGGGAGCTGTTTTTT,.,few,TRBV7-9,TRBJ2-2
CSAHRGLNTEAFF,TGCAGTGCGCACAGGGGGCTGAACACTGAAGCTTTCTTT,TRBD1,many,TRBV20-1,TRBJ1-1
CASSDRVETQYF,TGTGCCAGCAGTGACAGGGTTGAGACCCAGTACTTC,TRBD1,.,TRBV7-2,TRBJ2-5
CASSDGAGGAGANVLTF,TGTGCCAGCAGTGATGGGGCAGGGGGCGCTGGGGCCAACGTCCTGACTTTC,TRBD1,.,TRBV2,TRBJ2-6
CSARWGTSVTGELFF,TGCAGTGCTAGATGGGGGACTAGCGTCACCGGGGAGCTGTTTTTT,TRBD2,.,TRBV20-1,TRBJ2-2
CASSLGTGKEKLFF,TGTGCCAGCAGTTTAGGGACAGGAAAAGAAAAACTGTTTTTT,TRBD1,many,TRBV12-3/TRBV12-4,TRBJ1-4
CASSLGARRGQFF,TGTGCCAGCAGCTTAGGTGCCCGTCGGGGGCAGTTCTTC,.,.,TRBV7-9,TRBJ2-1
CASSVGKGPSQPQHF,TGTGCCAGCAGCGTAGGAAAGGGCCCTAGTCAGCCCCAGCATTTT,.,many,TRBV9,TRBJ1-5
CAITGDRAYEQYF,TGTGCCATCACCGGGGACAGGGCCTACGAGCAGTACTTC,TRBD1,.,TRBV10-3,TRBJ2-7
CASSRVTSTDTQYF,TGTGCCAGTAGCAGAGTTACTAGCACAGATACGCAGTATTTT,.,.,TRBV19,TRBJ2-3
CASSRTDSEAFF,TGTGCCAGCAGCCGAACGGACAGCGAAGCTTTCTTT,.,many,TRBV12-3/TRBV12-4,TRBJ1-1
CASRSHWLAVQETQYF,TGTGCCAGCAGGTCCCATTGGCTAGCGGTCCAAGAGACCCAGTACTTC,TRBD2,many,TRBV6-5,TRBJ2-5
CASRADPGRNEQFF,TGTGCCAGCAGAGCGGACCCGGGTAGGAATGAGCAGTTCTTC,.,.,TRBV6-1,TRBJ2-1
CSVEAVTGETQYF,TGCAGCGTTGAAGCCGTGACAGGAGAGACCCAGTACTTC,.,.,TRBV29-1,TRBJ2-5
CASMTLSEQYF,TGTGCCAGCATGACCCTGTCCGAGCAGTACTTC,.,many,TRBV9,TRBJ2-7
CSIGTSRGRNQPQHF,TGCAGTATAGGGACATCGAGGGGCCGCAATCAGCCCCAGCATTTT,.,.,TRBV20-1,TRBJ1-5
CASSEWEREWADTQYF,TGTGCCAGCAGTGAATGGGAGCGGGAGTGGGCAGATACGCAGTATTTT,TRBD2,.,TRBV25-1,TRBJ2-3
CASREPLGTGSYEQYF,TGTGCCAGCAGAGAACCACTCGGGACAGGCTCCTACGAGCAGTACTTC,TRBD1,.,TRBV7-9,TRBJ2-7
CASSDTGNYGYTF,TGTGCCAGCAGCGATACAGGGAACTATGGCTACACCTTC,.,many,TRBV5-8,TRBJ1-2
CAISGTSGRADTQYF,TGTGCCATCAGTGGGACTAGCGGGAGAGCAGATACGCAGTATTTT,TRBD2,few,TRBV10-3,TRBJ2-3
CASSERRGERQETQYF,TGTGCCAGCAGTGAACGACGGGGTGAAAGGCAAGAGACCCAGTACTTC,.,.,TRBV25-1,TRBJ2-5
CASSFRQGNTTGGYTF,TGTGCCAGCAGTTTCCGGCAGGGGAACACGACGGGGGGCTACACCTTC,.,.,TRBV12-3/TRBV12-4,TRBJ1-2
CSARKEGPGSPLHF,TGCAGTGCTAGAAAGGAAGGGCCGGGTTCACCCCTCCACTTT,.,.,TRBV20-1,TRBJ1-6